The following is a TCR beta chain sequence with its context. These data come from a study of control samples from healthy donors and cancer patients. The protocol was immunoSEQ multiplex PCR, while the TCRdb copy is restricted to in-frame clones and leaves out a portion. Seen here are approximately 60,000 clones, 90% observed once, and the top ten hold roughly 1.2%. Germline values: CDR1 SGHAT, CDR2 FQNNGV. CDR3 size: 17 residues. With 5 bases removed from V and 0 bases from J, the gap between germline ends came to 17 bases. Material: PBMCs. The sequence was collected from a woman in her 50s with colorectal cancer. This sequence joins TRBV11-2 and TRBJ1-3; tentatively, D is TRBD1 (5 bases). This CDR3 is CASSPTLGRSSGNTIYF. The CDR3 nucleotides read TGTGCCAGCAGCCCTACGCTGGGACGGTCCTCTGGAAACACCATATATTTT. The variable domain in full, completed from reference TRBV11-2 and TRBJ1-3, reads EAGVAQSPRYKIIEKRQSVAFWCNPISGHATLYWYQQILGQGPKLLIQFQNNGVVDDSQLPKDRFSAERLKGVDSTLKIQPAKLEDSAVYLCASSPTLGRSSGNTIYFGEGSWLTVV.